The clone carrying this TCR beta chain occurred once. Its antigen is unknown. These data originate in a study of T cell responses to AZD1222 COVID-19 vaccine. Looking at the study overall: Researchers grouped second doses given at about 4 or about 12 weeks into one pool.

Germline V gives CDR1 SSHAT, CDR2 FNYEAQ (reference sequence). The V segment lost 1 base and the J segment 5 bases; nucleotides outside the gene matches: 4. This CDR3 contains 15 residues. Profiling relied on immunoSEQ multiplex PCR, and the TCRdb table lists in-frame clones only, not all of them. The sample gives 150,000 to 200,000 clones, around 95% of which show up once; 0.64% is in the top ten. Study-level findings and limits: Vaccination with two AZD1222 doses was followed by a rise in Spike-specific TCR breadth and depth.

The sample in question was peripheral blood, obtained on day 0 of AZD1222 vaccination. The chain combines TRBV7-7 with TRBJ2-1; 8 bases match TRBD2. The clonotype originates from an adult in good health. CDR3 amino acids: CASSLGLASNNEQFF. CDR3 in DNA: TGTGCCAGCAGCTTAGGACTAGCGTCCAACAATGAGCAGTTCTTC.